This TCR beta chain was captured by sequencing in a study of T cells expressing NK-cell markers. Looking at the study overall: Seven of the eight sequenced donors were classified as HCMV-seropositive, and one was classified as seronegative. The study's findings and limits: In several donors, dominant CD3+CD56+NKG2C+ clonotypes ranked among the top 10 CD8+ clonotypes.

Researchers built TCR beta cDNA using 5'RACE template switching with UMIs. Reanalyzing the 5' RACE reads, TCRdb keeps one entry per CDR3 protein, without DNA. Recorded for this sample: over 350,000 distinct CDR3 sequences. This CDR3 region has 13 residues. In germline, CDR1 is SNHLY, CDR2 FYNNEI. In the case of this clonotype: Antigen specificity is unknown.

The clonotype comes from a woman aged 45-60 years in good health. The rearrangement links TRBV2 to TRBJ1-1. Sequencing was done on a sample of blood T cells: a sorted CD56 or NKG2C T cell subset, CD4+ or CD8+ T cells, or bulk PBMC T cells (not recorded which). The CDR3 here is CASGRFMNTEAFF.